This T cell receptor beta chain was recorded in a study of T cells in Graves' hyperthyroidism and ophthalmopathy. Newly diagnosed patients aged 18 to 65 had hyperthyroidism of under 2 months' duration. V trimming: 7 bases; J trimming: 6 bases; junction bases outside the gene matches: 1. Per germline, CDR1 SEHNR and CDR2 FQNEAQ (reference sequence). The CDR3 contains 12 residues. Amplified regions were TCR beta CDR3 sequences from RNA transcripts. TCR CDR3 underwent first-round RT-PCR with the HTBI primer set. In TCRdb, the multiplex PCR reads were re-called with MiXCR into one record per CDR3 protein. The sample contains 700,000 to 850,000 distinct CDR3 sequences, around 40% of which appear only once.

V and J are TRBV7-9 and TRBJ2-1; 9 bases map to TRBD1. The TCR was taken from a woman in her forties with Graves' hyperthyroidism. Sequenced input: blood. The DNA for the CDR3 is TGTGCCAGCAAACAGGGGGCCAATGAGCAGTTCTTC. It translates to CASKQGANEQFF.